These T cell receptor beta chains were read from a single sample in a study of T cell responses to AZD1222 COVID-19 vaccine. Generated by immunoSEQ multiplex PCR, the TCRdb table keeps only in-frame clones and is missing some. This sample has more than 95,000 clones; approximately 90% occur once, and the top ten carry about 7%. Sequenced material: peripheral blood, taken on day 0 of AZD1222 vaccination. These receptors were collected from an adult in good health. Both conserved end residues are part of each CDR3.

J: TRBJ2-7
V: TRBV3-1/TRBV3-2
CDR3: CASSQGLAEQYF

J: TRBJ1-1
V: TRBV13
CDR3: CASSKYSGTEAFF

J: TRBJ2-1
V: TRBV6-5
CDR3: CASMLLAGGDEQFF

J: TRBJ1-5
V: TRBV7-2
CDR3: CASSVRGDQPQHF

J: TRBJ2-3
V: TRBV25-1
CDR3: CASSVTNRLTDTQYF

J: TRBJ2-3
V: TRBV9
CDR3: CASSVNQGYTDTQYF

J: TRBJ1-5
V: TRBV15
CDR3: CATRGQGSSNQPQHF

J: TRBJ1-1
V: TRBV11-2
CDR3: CASSLGGPVTEAFF

J: TRBJ2-7
V: TRBV6-2/TRBV6-3
CDR3: CASSNPDYEQYF

J: TRBJ2-3
V: TRBV19
CDR3: CASSLLAGGSTDTQYF

J: TRBJ1-2
V: TRBV10-2
CDR3: CASSGTGTLYGYTF

J: TRBJ2-2
V: TRBV25-1
CDR3: CASSERLAGTGELFF